These 19 T cell receptor beta chains originate from one sample sequenced in a study of blood T cell repertoires in COVID-19. The table came from immunoSEQ multiplex PCR; TCRdb's copy has only in-frame clones and leaves some out. The sample carries approximately 210,000 clones, about four fifths recorded once. Sequencing used PBMCs or T cells enriched from blood (not recorded which). The receptor source for this set is a woman aged 60-75 years who had recovered from COVID-19.

The rearrangement uses TRBV18 and TRBJ1-2, with 7 positions matching TRBD1. This CDR3 comprises 13 residues. Germline values: CDR1 KGHSH, CDR2 LQKENI. The V segment lost 6 bases and the J segment 4 bases; nucleotides outside the gene matches: 5. As DNA, the CDR3 is TGTGCCAGCTCCGGGACAGAGGTCTATGGCTACACCTTC. Its protein product is CASSGTEVYGYTF.

The chain is built from TRBV13 and TRBJ2-2, with 9 bases that match TRBD2. J was trimmed by 6 bases and V by 6 bases; bases with no gene match: 8. This CDR3 comprises 15 residues. The germline V gene encodes CDR1 PRHDT and CDR2 FYEKMQ (reference sequence). The CDR3: CASRRASGTPGELFF. DNA for the CDR3: TGTGCCAGCAGGAGGGCTAGCGGGACACCCGGGGAGCTGTTTTTT.

This clone showed up just a few times. This chain connects TRBV5-8 to TRBJ1-1, with a possible D match to TRBD1 (6 bases). CDR3 length: 14 amino acids. Trimming took 3 bases from V and 7 from J, leaving 16 bases between them. Germline-derived CDR1 and CDR2 are SGHTS and YDEGEE. CDR3 residues: CASSSRTRGGEAFF. CDR3 in DNA: TGTGCCAGCAGCTCTCGGACGAGGGGGGGTGAAGCTTTCTTT.

The genes are TRBV7-8 and TRBJ2-1, with 12 nucleotides matching TRBD1. CDR3 length equals 15 residues. V lost 5 bases, J lost 7 bases, and 6 bases stayed unmatched. Germline CDR1 is SGHVS and CDR2 is FQNEAQ. The CDR3 sequence is CASSLGQGARNEQFF. In nucleotides, the CDR3 is TGTGCCAGCAGCCTGGGACAGGGGGCGCGTAATGAGCAGTTCTTC.

In the case of this clone: The same CDR3 also results from other DNA sequences found in this sample. This chain uses TRBV5-4 with TRBJ1-2, with a tentative D call TRBD1 (5 bases). This CDR3 is 14 amino acids long. Germline-derived CDR1 and CDR2 are SGHNT and YYREEE (reference sequence). Trimming cost V 2 bases and J 0 bases, with 8 bases left between them. The CDR3 DNA reads TGTGCCAGCAGCTTTCAGGGTACTAACTATGGCTACACCTTC. It specifies CASSFQGTNYGYTF.

Only one count was recorded for this clone. This chain joins TRBV6-4 and TRBJ1-2; D possibly corresponds to TRBD1 (6 bases). The CDR3 is 15 residues long. Trimming removed 6 bases from V and 8 bases from J, with 22 bases in between. The V gene's germline CDR1 is MRHNA and CDR2 SNTAGT. The CDR3 is CASSPGRGLLGGYTF. The CDR3 DNA follows: TGTGCCAGCAGCCCCGGCAGGGGCCTTTTAGGCGGCTACACCTTC.

This clone appeared a single time. The V call is TRBV29-1, the J call TRBJ2-7, with TRBD1 identical over 9 bases. Germline loops: CDR1 SQVTM, CDR2 ANQGSEA. V shed 6 bases, J shed 5 bases, and the junction held 8 bases outside the gene matches. CDR3 length: 13 amino acids. In DNA form, the CDR3 reads TGCAGCGTATCGGGACAGGGAGGTCACGAGCAGTACTTC. Translation: CSVSGQGGHEQYF.

V gene TRBV5-8 combines with J gene TRBJ1-6; possibly TRBD1 for D (5 bases). The germline V gene encodes CDR1 SGHTS and CDR2 YDEGEE. CDR3 length equals 17 residues. Trimming took off 0 bases at V and 9 bases at J, with 19 bases between the two ends. Here the CDR3 reads CASSLGLGRQGVSPLHF. The CDR3 bases are TGTGCCAGCAGCTTGGGTTTGGGGCGTCAGGGTGTTTCACCCCTCCACTTT.

The sample holds one count of this clone. The junction shows a germline mismatch at one end, possibly a read error. At the DNA level, this CDR3 is encoded by other sequences in the same sample as well. This rearrangement joins TRBV5-5 to TRBJ2-7, with D possibly being TRBD1 or TRBD2 (6 bases each). Germline CDR1 reads SGHKS; CDR2 reads YYEKEE (reference sequence). The CDR3 loop spans 14 amino acids. CDR3 nucleotide sequence: TGTGCCAGCAGTTTGGGGGGCAGCTTGTACGAGCAGTACTTC. Protein sequence: CASSLGGSLYEQYF.

This chain connects TRBV28 to TRBJ1-1, with D maybe TRBD1 (6 bases). This CDR3 is 13 amino acids long. Trimming removed 6 bases from V and 2 bases from J, with 10 bases in between. Looked up from germline, CDR1 is MDHEN and CDR2 is SYDVKM. The DNA for the CDR3 is TGTGCCAGCAGACCAGGGGCTAACACTGAAGCTTTCTTT. Its protein product is CASRPGANTEAFF.

The chain couples TRBV30 to TRBJ1-6; the D gene is possibly TRBD1 (6 bases). The V end lost 2 bases, the J end lost 0 bases, and 17 bases lay between the germline ends. This CDR3 spans 18 amino acids. The germline V gene has CDR1 GTSNPN and CDR2 SVGIG (reference sequence). The CDR3 here is CAWSQGGHTSSYNSPLHF. CDR3 bases: TGTGCCTGGAGTCAAGGGGGACATACGAGCTCCTATAATTCACCCCTCCACTTT.

The sample holds a few counts of this clone. The rearrangement uses TRBV7-2 and TRBJ2-3; D may be TRBD2 (6 bases). The V gene's germline CDR1 is SGHTA and CDR2 FQGNSA. Deletions cut 2 bases from V and 4 bases from J, with 16 bases between. CDR3 size: 16 residues. The CDR3 spells CASSLPLGGGSDTQYF. The DNA for the CDR3 is TGTGCCAGCAGCTTACCTCTTGGGGGAGGTTCAGATACGCAGTATTTT.

The rearrangement uses TRBV29-1 and TRBJ1-2, with D possibly being TRBD1 (5 bases). The V and J ends lost 7 bases and 4 bases respectively, with 13 bases between them. CDR1 SQVTM and CDR2 ANQGSEA come from the germline V gene. This CDR3 has 12 residues. The CDR3, as DNA: TGCAGCGATACCAGGGAGGGCTATGGCTACACCTTC. It encodes CSDTREGYGYTF.

CDR3 DNA: TGTGCCAGCAGCCAAGTAAACAGTGATCAGCCCCAGCATTTT. Encoded protein: CASSQVNSDQPQHF. The chain employs TRBV14 and TRBJ1-5; D remains ambiguous. The V and J ends lost 1 base and 5 bases respectively, with 9 bases between them. Germline V lookup: CDR1 SGHDN, CDR2 FVKESK. The CDR3 extends over 14 amino acids.

This clone came up once. This chain connects TRBV25-1 to TRBJ2-1; 10 bases are a match to TRBD2. Germline V CDR1 and CDR2: MGHDK, SYGVNS. The CDR3 sequence is 14 residues long. Trimming took 5 bases from V and 12 from J; bases not matched to a gene: 10. CDR3 DNA: TGTGCCAGCAGTCGCCTAGCGGGGGTCGGGAGGCAGTTCTTC. This encodes CASSRLAGVGRQFF.

The sample holds one count of this clone. The rearrangement joins TRBV6-1 to TRBJ2-1, with D possibly matching TRBD1 (5 bases). Looked up from germline, CDR1 is MNHNS and CDR2 is SASEGT. CDR3 length: 16 residues. Trimming left V 3 bases short and J 6 bases short, with 18 bases between. CDR3 region: CASSDQPESRGNEQFF. Here the CDR3 DNA reads TGTGCCAGCAGTGACCAACCGGAGTCTAGGGGCAATGAGCAGTTCTTC.

The chain is built from TRBV29-1 and TRBJ1-1, with D uncertain. There are 13 residues in the CDR3. V was cut by 7 bases and J by 2 bases, with 14 bases left in between. The V gene's germline CDR1 is SQVTM and CDR2 ANQGSEA. The CDR3 loop is CSGVLTANTEAFF. The CDR3 region has the DNA TGCAGCGGGGTCCTTACAGCAAACACTGAAGCTTTCTTT. Together with reference TRBV29-1 and TRBJ1-1, the CDR3 gives the full variable domain: SAVISQKPSRDICQRGTSLTIQCQVDSQVTMMFWYRQQPGQSLTLIATANQGSEATYESGFVIDKFPISRPNLTFSTLTVSNMSPEDSSIYLCSGVLTANTEAFFGQGTRLTVV.

This chain uses TRBV6-6 with TRBJ1-4; 9 bases map to TRBD1. Germline V gives CDR1 MNHNY, CDR2 SVGAGI (reference sequence). With 5 bases clipped from V and 2 bases from J, the junction kept 9 bases outside the gene matches. The length of the CDR3 is 17 residues. CDR3 protein: CASSPGTGPRTNEKLFF. The CDR3 coding sequence is TGTGCCAGCAGTCCCGGGACAGGGCCTAGGACTAATGAAAAACTGTTTTTT.

The chain is built from TRBV27 and TRBJ2-7, with 9 positions matching TRBD1. The CDR3 totals 14 residues. CDR1 and CDR2 from the germline V gene are MNHEY and SMNVEV (reference sequence). With V trimmed by 3 bases and J by 1 base, 1 base remained unmatched. The CDR3: CASSLGTGSYEQYF. CDR3 nucleotide sequence: TGTGCCAGCAGTTTGGGGACAGGGTCCTACGAGCAGTACTTC.